The 12 T cell receptor beta chains in this list originate from one sample, sequenced in a study of CD8 T cells in Susac syndrome. With random hexamers, reverse transcription was performed on roughly 0.5 to 1 ug of RNA. TCRdb itself ran the immunoSEQ multiplex PCR reads through MiXCR, one entry per CDR3 protein. The table includes 150,000 or so distinct CDR3 sequences, approximately 95% detected once. Sequenced sample: CD4+ T cells from PBMCs. Receptors were obtained from a human donor with Susac syndrome.

This clonotype appeared a single time. The chain combines TRBV5-4 with TRBJ1-2; 7 bases line up with TRBD1. V lost 4 bases, J lost 4 bases, and 4 bases stayed unmatched. Germline CDR1 is SGHNT and CDR2 is YYREEE (reference sequence). This CDR3 is 13 amino acids long. CDR3 nucleotide sequence: TGTGCCAGCAGCGGGGACAGAGTCTATGGCTACACCTTC. It codes for CASSGDRVYGYTF.

The chain couples TRBV29-1 to TRBJ2-5; perhaps TRBD1 as D (6 bases). CDR1 is SQVTM and CDR2 is ANQGSEA in the germline V gene. Trimming pared 3 bases from V and 5 bases from J, leaving 10 bases between. CDR3 length: 12 residues. The CDR3 reads CSVEGQGETQYF. In DNA form, the CDR3 reads TGCAGCGTTGAGGGCCAGGGGGAGACCCAGTACTTC. The whole variable domain, remainder taken from reference TRBV29-1 and TRBJ2-5, is SAVISQKPSRDICQRGTSLTIQCQVDSQVTMMFWYRQQPGQSLTLIATANQGSEATYESGFVIDKFPISRPNLTFSTLTVSNMSPEDSSIYLCSVEGQGETQYFGPGTRLLVL.

The chain couples TRBV20-1 to TRBJ2-7; TRBD2 matches at 12 bases. CDR3 length equals 15 residues. Trimming took 2 bases from V and 0 from J; bases not matched to a gene: 2. CDR1 is DFQATT and CDR2 is SNEGSKA in the germline V gene (reference sequence). CDR3 in DNA: TGCAGTGCTAGACCGACTAGCGGGGGCTCCTACGAGCAGTACTTC. Translation: CSARPTSGGSYEQYF.

This sequence joins TRBV12-3 or TRBV12-4 and TRBJ2-1; 11 bases are a match to TRBD1. The CDR3 runs to 15 residues. Losses at the gene ends were 3 bases for V and 9 bases for J; bases not matched to a gene: 7. The CDR3 reads CASSFRTGGEGEQFF. DNA of the CDR3: TGTGCCAGCAGTTTCCGGACAGGGGGCGAAGGTGAGCAGTTCTTC.

The chain employs TRBV7-9 and TRBJ1-5; D gene uncertain. The CDR3 runs to 14 residues. The germline V gene has CDR1 SEHNR and CDR2 FQNEAQ (reference sequence). The ends were cut back, 5 bases at V and 10 bases at J, with 18 bases in the middle. CDR3 sequence reads: CASSPDPTVYPQHF. CDR3 nucleotide sequence: TGTGCCAGCAGCCCAGACCCAACGGTCTATCCCCAGCATTTT.

This clonotype has a single count. The genes are TRBV15 and TRBJ2-1; TRBD2 agrees at 7 bases. Germline V CDR1 and CDR2: LNHNV, YYDKDF (reference sequence). The trim removed 1 base at V and 6 bases at J, leaving 9 bases unmatched. The CDR3 totals 16 residues. The CDR3 loop reads CATSRAREGISNEQFF. DNA for the CDR3: TGTGCCACCAGCAGAGCTAGGGAGGGGATTAGCAATGAGCAGTTCTTC.

The chain combines TRBV20-1 with TRBJ2-7; D is possibly TRBD1 or TRBD2 (6 bases each). The CDR3 is 12 amino acids. From germline, CDR1 is DFQATT and CDR2 SNEGSKA (reference sequence). With 3 bases removed from V and 5 bases from J, the gap between germline ends came to 11 bases. The CDR3 sequence is CSARGGHDEQYF. In nucleotides, the CDR3 is TGCAGTGCTAGGGGGGGCCACGACGAGCAGTACTTC.

This clonotype was detected only a few times. The chain joins TRBV7-9 to TRBJ1-1; D is unresolved. CDR1 is SEHNR, CDR2 FQNEAQ, per germline (reference sequence). The CDR3 extends over 13 amino acids. Trimming pared 1 base from V and 3 bases from J, leaving 6 bases between. The DNA for the CDR3 is TGTGCCAGCAGCTTAGTGGCAGACACTGAAGCTTTCTTT. Its translation is CASSLVADTEAFF.

The chain uses TRBV3-1 and TRBJ1-1, with D maybe TRBD1 (6 bases). The germline V gene encodes CDR1 LGHDT and CDR2 YNNKEL (reference sequence). The CDR3 runs to 15 residues. V lost 4 bases to trimming and J lost 2 bases, with 14 bases between them. CDR3 sequence (DNA): TGTGCCAGCAGCCCACCCAGGACAGTAAACACTGAAGCTTTCTTT. Translation gives CASSPPRTVNTEAFF.

The chain has TRBV7-9 and TRBJ2-1, with TRBD2 matching over 14 bases. This CDR3 is built from 15 residues. CDR1 and CDR2 (germline): SEHNR, FQNEAQ (reference sequence). V shed 5 bases and J 5 bases; nucleotides not matched to a gene: 2. DNA for the CDR3: TGTGCCAGCAGCCCGGGACTAGCGGGGGACAATGAGCAGTTCTTC. The encoded protein is CASSPGLAGDNEQFF.

The chain employs TRBV6-2 or TRBV6-3 and TRBJ1-6; the D is unclear. CDR1 is MNHEY and CDR2 is SVGEGT in the germline V gene. Trimming stripped 4 bases from V and 8 bases from J, with 3 bases between. The CDR3 covers 11 residues. The CDR3 nucleotides are TGTGCCAGCAGTTTCGATTCACCCCTCCACTTT. Residues: CASSFDSPLHF.

The rearrangement uses TRBV7-2 and TRBJ2-1; D unresolved. The CDR3 loop spans 16 amino acids. The V and J ends lost 0 bases and 2 bases respectively, with 11 bases between them. The germline gives CDR1 SGHTA, CDR2 FQGNSA. The CDR3 protein is CASSLAWTPAYNEQFF. DNA for the CDR3: TGTGCCAGCAGCTTAGCATGGACCCCCGCCTACAATGAGCAGTTCTTC. The whole variable domain, filled in from reference TRBV7-2 and TRBJ2-1, reads GAGVSQSPSNKVTEKGKDVELRCDPISGHTALYWYRQSLGQGLEFLIYFQGNSAPDKSGLPSDRFSAERTGGSVSTLTIQRTQQEDSAVYLCASSLAWTPAYNEQFFGPGTRLTVL.